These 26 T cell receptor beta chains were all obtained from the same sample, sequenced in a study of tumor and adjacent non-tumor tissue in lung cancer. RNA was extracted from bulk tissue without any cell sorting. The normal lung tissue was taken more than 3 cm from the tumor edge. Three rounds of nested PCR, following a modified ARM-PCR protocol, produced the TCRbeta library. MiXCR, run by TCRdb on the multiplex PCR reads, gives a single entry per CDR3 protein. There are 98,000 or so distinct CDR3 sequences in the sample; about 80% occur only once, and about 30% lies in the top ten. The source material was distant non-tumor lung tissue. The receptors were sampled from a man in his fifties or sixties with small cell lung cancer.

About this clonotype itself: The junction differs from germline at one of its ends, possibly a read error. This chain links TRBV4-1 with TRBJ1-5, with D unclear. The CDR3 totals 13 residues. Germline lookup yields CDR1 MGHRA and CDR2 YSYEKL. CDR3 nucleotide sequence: TGCGCCAGCAGCCAGGGAATGTCTCAGTCCCATCATTTT. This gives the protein CASSQGMSQSHHF.

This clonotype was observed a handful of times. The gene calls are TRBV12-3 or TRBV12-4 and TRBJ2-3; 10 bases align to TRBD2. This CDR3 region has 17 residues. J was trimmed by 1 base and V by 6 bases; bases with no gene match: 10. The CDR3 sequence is CASSSRLAGVGTDTQYF. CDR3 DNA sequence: TGTGCCAGCAGCTCAAGGCTAGCGGGAGTAGGCACAGATACGCAGTATTTT.

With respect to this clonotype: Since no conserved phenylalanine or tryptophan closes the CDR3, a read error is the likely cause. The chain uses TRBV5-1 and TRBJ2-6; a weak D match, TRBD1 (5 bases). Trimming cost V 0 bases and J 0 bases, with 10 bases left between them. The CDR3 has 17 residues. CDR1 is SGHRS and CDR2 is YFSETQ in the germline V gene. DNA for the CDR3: TGCGCCAGCAGCTTGGAGACAGCTTTCTCTGGGGCCAACGTCCTGACTTCC. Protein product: CASSLETAFSGANVLTS.

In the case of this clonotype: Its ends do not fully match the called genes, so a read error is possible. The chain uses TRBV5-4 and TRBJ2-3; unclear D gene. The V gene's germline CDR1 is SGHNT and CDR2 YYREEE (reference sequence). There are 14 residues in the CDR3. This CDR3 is CASSFGGSGDMQYF. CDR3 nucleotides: TGTGCCAGCAGCTTCGGCGGAAGTGGAGATATGCAGTATTTT.

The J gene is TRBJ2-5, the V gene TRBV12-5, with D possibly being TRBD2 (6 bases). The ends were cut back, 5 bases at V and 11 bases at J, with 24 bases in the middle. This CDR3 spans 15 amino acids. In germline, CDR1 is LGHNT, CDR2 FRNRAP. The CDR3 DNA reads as TGTGCTAGTGGTCCTGGGAGGAGCGAACAAGAGATTCAGTACTTC. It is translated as CASGPGRSEQEIQYF.

CDR3 region: CSVRTAYDSEAFF. In nucleotides, the CDR3 is TGCAGCGTTAGGACAGCATACGACTCTGAAGCTTTCTTT. This chain links TRBV29-1 with TRBJ1-1; perhaps TRBD1 as D (6 bases). CDR1 is SQVTM and CDR2 is ANQGSEA in the germline V gene. The CDR3 contains 13 residues. The V gene lost 5 bases and the J gene lost 6 bases, with 16 bases spanning the gap.

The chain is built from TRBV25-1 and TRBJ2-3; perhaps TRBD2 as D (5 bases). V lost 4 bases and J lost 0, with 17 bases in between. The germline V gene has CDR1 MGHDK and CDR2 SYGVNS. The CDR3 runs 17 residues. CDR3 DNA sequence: TGTGCCAGCAGTGCGACCACACTAGTGGCGAGCACAGATACGCAGTATTTT. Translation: CASSATTLVASTDTQYF.

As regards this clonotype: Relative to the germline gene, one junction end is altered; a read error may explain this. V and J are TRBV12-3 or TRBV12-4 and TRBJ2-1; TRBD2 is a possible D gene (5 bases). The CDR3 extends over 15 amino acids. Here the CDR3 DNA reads TGTGCCAGCAGTTATGGATTGGGAGTCTACAAAGAGCAGTTCTTC. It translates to CASSYGLGVYKEQFF.

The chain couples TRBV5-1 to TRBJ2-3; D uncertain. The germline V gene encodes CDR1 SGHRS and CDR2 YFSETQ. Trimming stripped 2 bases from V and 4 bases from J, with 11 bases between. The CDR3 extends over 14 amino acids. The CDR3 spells CASSFISESDTQYF. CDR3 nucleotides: TGCGCCAGCAGCTTTATCTCAGAGTCAGATACGCAGTATTTT.

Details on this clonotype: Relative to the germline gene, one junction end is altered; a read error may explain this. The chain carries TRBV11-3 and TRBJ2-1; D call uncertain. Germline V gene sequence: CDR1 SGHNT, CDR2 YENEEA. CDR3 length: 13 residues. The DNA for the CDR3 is TGCACCAGCAGCACGAAGAATGAGGATGAGCAGTTCTTC. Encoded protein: CTSSTKNEDEQFF.

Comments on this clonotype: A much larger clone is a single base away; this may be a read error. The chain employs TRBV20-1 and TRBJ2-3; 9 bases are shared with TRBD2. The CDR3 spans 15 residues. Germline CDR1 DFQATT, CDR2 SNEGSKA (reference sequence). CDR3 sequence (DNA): TGCAGTGCCACCTCGGGGCTAGCGGGAATGGATACGCCGTATTTT. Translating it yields CSATSGLAGMDTPYF.

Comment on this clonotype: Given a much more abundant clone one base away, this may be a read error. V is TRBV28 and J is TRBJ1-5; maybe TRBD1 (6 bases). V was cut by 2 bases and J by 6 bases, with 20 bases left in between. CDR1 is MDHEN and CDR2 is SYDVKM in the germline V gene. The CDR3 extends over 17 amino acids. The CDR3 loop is CASSLGFGGAGSQPQHF. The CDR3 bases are TGTGCCAGCAGTTTAGGGTTTGGGGGGGCCGGCAGTCAGCCCCAGCATTTT. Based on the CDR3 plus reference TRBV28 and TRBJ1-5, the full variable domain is DVKVTQSSRYLVKRTGEKVFLECVQDMDHENMFWYRQDPGLGLRLIYFSYDVKMKEKGDIPEGYSVSREKKERFSLILESASTNQTSMYLCASSLGFGGAGSQPQHFGDGTRLSIL.

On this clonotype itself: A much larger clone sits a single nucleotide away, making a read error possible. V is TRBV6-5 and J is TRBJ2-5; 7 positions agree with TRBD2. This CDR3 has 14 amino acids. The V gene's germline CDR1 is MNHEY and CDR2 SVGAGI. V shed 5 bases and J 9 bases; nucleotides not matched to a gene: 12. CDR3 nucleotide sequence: TGTGCCAGCAGTGATAACGGGACCGCGGGGGCCCAGTACTTC. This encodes CASSDNGTAGAQYF.

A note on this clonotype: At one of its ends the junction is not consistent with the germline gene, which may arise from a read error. The CDR3 is CTSRRQGAHHVQFF. CDR3 DNA: TGTACCAGCAGGCGACAGGGGGCTCATCATGTGCAGTTCTTC. This chain connects TRBV6-1 to TRBJ2-1; 10 bases fit TRBD1. Germline CDR1 reads MNHNS; CDR2 reads SASEGT. This CDR3 is built from 14 residues.

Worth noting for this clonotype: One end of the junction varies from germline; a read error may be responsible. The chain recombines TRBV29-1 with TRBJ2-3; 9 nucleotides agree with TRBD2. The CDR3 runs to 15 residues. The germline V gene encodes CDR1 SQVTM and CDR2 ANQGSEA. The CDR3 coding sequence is TGCAGCATTGGGAGGGCTAGCGGGGTGAGGGATACACAGTATTTT. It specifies CSIGRASGVRDTQYF.

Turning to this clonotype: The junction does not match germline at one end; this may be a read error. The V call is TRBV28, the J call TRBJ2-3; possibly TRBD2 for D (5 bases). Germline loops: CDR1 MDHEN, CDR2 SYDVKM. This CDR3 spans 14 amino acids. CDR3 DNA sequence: TGTGCCAACAGTTTATTCGCGACACTCGCGGGGCAGTATTTT. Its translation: CANSLFATLAGQYF.

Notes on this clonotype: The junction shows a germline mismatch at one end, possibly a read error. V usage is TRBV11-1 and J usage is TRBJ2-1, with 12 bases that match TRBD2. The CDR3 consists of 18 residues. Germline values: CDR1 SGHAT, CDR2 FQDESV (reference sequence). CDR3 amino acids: CASSSESRTSGIGNEQFF. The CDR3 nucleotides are TGTGCCAGTAGCTCAGAATCAAGGACTAGCGGGATTGGTAATGAGCAGTTCTTC.

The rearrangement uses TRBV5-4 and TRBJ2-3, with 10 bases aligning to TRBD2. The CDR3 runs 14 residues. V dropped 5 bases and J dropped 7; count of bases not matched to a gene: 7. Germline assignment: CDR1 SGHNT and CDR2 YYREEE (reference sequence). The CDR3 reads CASRSSGRVNTQYF. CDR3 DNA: TGTGCCAGCAGGTCTAGCGGGAGAGTTAATACGCAGTATTTT.

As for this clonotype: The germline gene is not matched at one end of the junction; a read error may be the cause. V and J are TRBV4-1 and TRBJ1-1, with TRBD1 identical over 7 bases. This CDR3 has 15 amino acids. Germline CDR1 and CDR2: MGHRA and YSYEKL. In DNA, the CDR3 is TGCGCCAGCAGCCAAGTTTCAGGGGGTGGCACTCAAGCTTTCTTT. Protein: CASSQVSGGGTQAFF.

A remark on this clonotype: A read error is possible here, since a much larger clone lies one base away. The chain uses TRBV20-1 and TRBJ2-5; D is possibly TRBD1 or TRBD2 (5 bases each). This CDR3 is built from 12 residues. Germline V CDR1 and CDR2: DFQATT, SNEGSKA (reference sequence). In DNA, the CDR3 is TGCAGTGCAGACGGGGACCATGAGACCCAGTACTTC. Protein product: CSADGDHETQYF.

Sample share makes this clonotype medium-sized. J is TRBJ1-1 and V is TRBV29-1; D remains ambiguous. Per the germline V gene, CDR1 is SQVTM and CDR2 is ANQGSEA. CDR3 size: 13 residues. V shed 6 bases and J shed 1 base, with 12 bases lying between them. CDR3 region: CSVTDPWNTEAFF. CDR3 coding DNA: TGCAGCGTAACCGACCCTTGGAACACTGAAGCTTTCTTT.

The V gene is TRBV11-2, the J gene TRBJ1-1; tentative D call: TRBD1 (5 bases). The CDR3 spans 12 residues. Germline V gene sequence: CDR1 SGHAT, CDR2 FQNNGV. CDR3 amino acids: CTSSLVRGEAFF. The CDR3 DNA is TGTACTAGCAGCTTAGTCAGAGGGGAGGCTTTCTTT.

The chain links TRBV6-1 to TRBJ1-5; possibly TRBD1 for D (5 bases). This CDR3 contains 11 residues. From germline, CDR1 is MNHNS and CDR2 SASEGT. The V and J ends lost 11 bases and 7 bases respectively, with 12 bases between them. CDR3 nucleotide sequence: TGTGCCCGGAGGGGCCGCCAGCCCCAGCATTTT. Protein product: CARRGRQPQHF.

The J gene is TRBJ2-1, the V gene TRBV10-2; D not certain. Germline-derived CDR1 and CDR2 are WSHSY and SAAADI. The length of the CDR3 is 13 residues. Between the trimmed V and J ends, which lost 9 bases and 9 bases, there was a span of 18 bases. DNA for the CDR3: TGCGCCAGTTGCGAGACCGGCCATGGTGAGCAGTTCTTC. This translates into CASCETGHGEQFF.

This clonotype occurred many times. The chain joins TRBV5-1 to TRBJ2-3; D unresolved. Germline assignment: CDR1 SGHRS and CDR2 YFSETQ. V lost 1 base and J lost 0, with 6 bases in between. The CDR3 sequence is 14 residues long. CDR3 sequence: CASSLTGSTDTQYF. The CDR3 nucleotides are TGCGCCAGCAGCTTGACCGGGAGCACAGATACGCAGTATTTT.

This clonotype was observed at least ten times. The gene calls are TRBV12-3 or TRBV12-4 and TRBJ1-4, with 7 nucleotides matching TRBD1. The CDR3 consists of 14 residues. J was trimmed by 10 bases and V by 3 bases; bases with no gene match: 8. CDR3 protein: CASSFGNTGAKLFF. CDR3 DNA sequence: TGTGCCAGCAGTTTTGGAAATACAGGGGCAAAACTGTTTTTT.